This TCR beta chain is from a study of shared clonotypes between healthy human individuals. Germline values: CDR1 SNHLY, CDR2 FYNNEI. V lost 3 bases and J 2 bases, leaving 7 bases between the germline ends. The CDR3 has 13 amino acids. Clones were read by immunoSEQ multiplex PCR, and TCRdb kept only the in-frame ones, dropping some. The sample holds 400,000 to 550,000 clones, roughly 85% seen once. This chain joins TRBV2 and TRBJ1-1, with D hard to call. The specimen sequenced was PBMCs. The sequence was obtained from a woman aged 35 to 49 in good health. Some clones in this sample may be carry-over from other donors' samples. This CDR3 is CASSEEINTEAFF. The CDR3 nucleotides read TGTGCCAGCAGTGAGGAAATAAACACTGAAGCTTTCTTT. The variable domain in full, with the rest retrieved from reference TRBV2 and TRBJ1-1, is EPEVTQTPSHQVTQMGQEVILRCVPISNHLYFYWYRQILGQKVEFLVSFYNNEISEKSEIFDDQFSVERPDGSNFTLKIRSTKLEDSAMYFCASSEEINTEAFFGQGTRLTVV.